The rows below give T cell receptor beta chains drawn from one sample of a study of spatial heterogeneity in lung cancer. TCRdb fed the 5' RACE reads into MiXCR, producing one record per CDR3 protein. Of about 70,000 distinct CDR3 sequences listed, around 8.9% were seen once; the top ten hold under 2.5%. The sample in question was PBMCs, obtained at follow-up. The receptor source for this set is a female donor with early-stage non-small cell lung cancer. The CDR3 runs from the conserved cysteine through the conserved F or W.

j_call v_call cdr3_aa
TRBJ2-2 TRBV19 CASSIAPAGSVGELFF
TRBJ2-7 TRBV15 CATSRGAGRSSYEQYF
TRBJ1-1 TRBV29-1 CSAEWNTEAFF
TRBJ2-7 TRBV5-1 CASSLDLPSGSSYEQYF
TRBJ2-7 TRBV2 CASSPGTGAYEQYF
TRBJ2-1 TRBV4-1 CASSQEDRLGRSEQFF
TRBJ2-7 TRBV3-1 CASSPRLAGVQEQYF
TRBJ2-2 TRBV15 CATSRSGGAANTGELFF
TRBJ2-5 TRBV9 CASSVGASGVYQETQYF
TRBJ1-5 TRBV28 CASSVNQPQHF
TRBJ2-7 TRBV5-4 CASSLSTSGRHYYEQYF
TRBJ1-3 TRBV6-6 CASMDGGSGNTIYF
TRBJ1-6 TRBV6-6 CATSPPGNSPLHF
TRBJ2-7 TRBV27 CASRHSGNSYEQYF
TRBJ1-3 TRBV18 CASSPLGQSSGNTIYF
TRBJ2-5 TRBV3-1 CASKTGAGPYETQYF
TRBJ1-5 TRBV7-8 CASSGGGLSFEGNQPQHF
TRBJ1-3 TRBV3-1 CASSPTGQPAISGNTIYF
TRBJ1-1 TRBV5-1 CANSLDKEAFF
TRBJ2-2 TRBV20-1 CSAPLTGGTGELFF
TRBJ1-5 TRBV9 CASSRGQDQPQHF
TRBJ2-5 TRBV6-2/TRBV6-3 CASSPSGRLETQYF
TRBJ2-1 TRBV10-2 CATDLSGIPNEQFF
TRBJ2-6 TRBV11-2 CASSLRDGANVLTF
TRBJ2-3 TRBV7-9 CAGGDRIFTDTQYF
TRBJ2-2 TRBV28 CASSAQGTGELFF